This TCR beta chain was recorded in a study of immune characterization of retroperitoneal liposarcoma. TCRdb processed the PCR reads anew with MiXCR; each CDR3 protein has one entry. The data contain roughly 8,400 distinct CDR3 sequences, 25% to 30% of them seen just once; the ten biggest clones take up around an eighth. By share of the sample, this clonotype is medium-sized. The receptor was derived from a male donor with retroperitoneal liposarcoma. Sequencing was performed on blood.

The CDR3 DNA reads TGTGCCAGCGTACTCTCTGGAAACACCATATATTTT. Residues: CASVLSGNTIYF. The genes are TRBV6-1 and TRBJ1-3; unclear D gene. The CDR3 covers 12 residues. V dropped 8 bases and J dropped 0 bases, with 5 bases sitting between them. From germline, CDR1 is MNHNS and CDR2 SASEGT.